These 29 T cell receptor beta chains share one sample of origin, sequenced in a study of blood T cell repertoires in COVID-19. Data came from immunoSEQ multiplex PCR; TCRdb stores just in-frame clones and leaves some out. Counted here are around 400,000 clones, about 90% occurring once; the ten biggest clones make up 2% to 2.5%. Sequencing used peripheral blood. The receptors stem from a woman in her sixties or seventies with COVID-19, enrolled during active disease.

The rearrangement joins TRBV11-2 to TRBJ1-1, with 8 bases lining up with TRBD1. The CDR3 spans 17 residues. The germline V gene has CDR1 SGHAT and CDR2 FQNNGV. With V trimmed by 8 bases and J by 1 base, 15 bases remained unmatched. The CDR3 sequence: CASAGGAGGFGNTEAFF. The CDR3 DNA reads TGTGCCAGCGCAGGGGGGGCAGGGGGCTTCGGGAACACTGAAGCTTTCTTT.

The chain recombines TRBV6-4 with TRBJ2-2, with 13 bases lining up with TRBD2. V dropped 2 bases and J dropped 4; count of bases not matched to a gene: 7. CDR1 is MRHNA, CDR2 SNTAGT, per germline. The CDR3 runs 18 residues. CDR3 DNA sequence: TGTGCCAGCAGTGACCCCAGGACTAGCGGGGGTGGCACCGGGGAGCTGTTTTTT. Its translation: CASSDPRTSGGGTGELFF.

About this clone: This sample also contains other DNA sequences that code for the same CDR3. V gene TRBV5-1 combines with J gene TRBJ1-1; 8 bases map to TRBD1. The CDR3 is made up of 14 amino acids. Looked up from germline, CDR1 is SGHRS and CDR2 is YFSETQ. The V and J ends lost 5 bases and 5 bases, in that order; junction bases with no gene match: 8. CDR3 amino acids: CASSTQGGGTEAFF. CDR3 DNA: TGCGCCAGCAGTACACAGGGGGGTGGGACTGAAGCTTTCTTT.

This clone is a singleton in its sample. The chain recombines TRBV5-8 with TRBJ2-5; 13 nucleotides match TRBD2. V was clipped by 3 bases and J by 2 bases; unmatched bases: 4. The CDR3 length is 16 residues. Germline V CDR1 and CDR2: SGHTS, YDEGEE. Here the CDR3 DNA reads TGTGCCAGCAGCTCCACTAGCGGGGGGGTTCAAGAGACCCAGTACTTC. Protein sequence: CASSSTSGGVQETQYF. Full variable domain (rest looked up from reference TRBV5-8 and TRBJ2-5): EAGVTQSPTHLIKTRGQQATLRCSPISGHTSVYWYQQALGLGLQFLLWYDEGEERNRGNFPPRFSGRQFPNYSSELNVNALELEDSALYLCASSSTSGGVQETQYFGPGTRLLVL.

This clone was seen more than once but under ten times. Additional DNA sequences in this sample encode the identical CDR3. This chain joins TRBV5-1 and TRBJ1-2; D is undetermined. CDR1 is SGHRS, CDR2 YFSETQ, per germline. V lost 0 bases and J lost 3, with 6 bases in between. The CDR3 consists of 13 residues. CDR3 bases: TGCGCCAGCAGCTTGGGGGGAGACTATGGCTACACCTTC. It codes for CASSLGGDYGYTF.

V and J are TRBV19 and TRBJ1-2; tentatively, D is TRBD1 (6 bases). V lost 7 bases, J lost 8 bases, and 17 bases lay in between. This CDR3 has 13 amino acids. Per germline, CDR1 LNHDA and CDR2 SQIVND (reference sequence). The CDR3 sequence is CASIPPGQGGYTF. As DNA, the CDR3 is TGTGCCAGTATTCCCCCGGGGCAGGGGGGCTACACCTTC.

The rearrangement joins TRBV5-6 to TRBJ1-1; TRBD1 agrees at 7 bases. With 3 bases clipped from V and 0 bases from J, the junction kept 17 bases outside the gene matches. The CDR3 sequence is 19 residues long. CDR1 and CDR2 (germline): SGHDT, YYEEEE. Here the CDR3 DNA reads TGTGCCAGCAGCTCAAAAGAAGGGGGCGCCGTTTATCTGAACACTGAAGCTTTCTTT. It codes for CASSSKEGGAVYLNTEAFF.

In DNA, the CDR3 is TGTGCCAGCAGCTTGGATCCCTCCGGGACACCCAACTATGGCTACACCTTC. This sequence encodes CASSLDPSGTPNYGYTF. This sequence joins TRBV5-8 and TRBJ1-2; a possible D gene is TRBD1 (6 bases). V shed 0 bases and J shed 2 bases, with 17 bases lying between them. The germline V gene encodes CDR1 SGHTS and CDR2 YDEGEE. The CDR3 length is 17 residues.

This chain links TRBV5-1 with TRBJ1-2; D is ambiguous. Trimming took off 0 bases at V and 7 bases at J, with 7 bases between the two ends. The CDR3 spans 12 residues. Germline V gene sequence: CDR1 SGHRS, CDR2 YFSETQ. The chain's CDR3 is CASSLGAGGYTF. For the CDR3, the DNA is TGCGCCAGCAGCTTGGGCGCGGGTGGCTACACCTTC.

The chain employs TRBV5-5 and TRBJ2-3; D unclear. Trimming cost V 0 bases and J 4 bases, with 6 bases left between them. This CDR3 region has 13 residues. The germline gives CDR1 SGHKS, CDR2 YYEKEE (reference sequence). The CDR3 DNA is TGTGCCAGCAGCTTGGGTCCGGCAGATACGCAGTATTTT. It specifies CASSLGPADTQYF.

The chain has TRBV6-2 or TRBV6-3 and TRBJ1-2; 7 bases align to TRBD1. J lost 4 bases, V lost 5 bases, and 7 bases had no gene match. This CDR3 is built from 14 residues. The germline CDR1 and CDR2 sequences are MNHEY and SVGEGT. CDR3: CASSLFGTVYGYTF. As DNA, the CDR3 is TGTGCCAGCAGTCTCTTCGGGACAGTCTATGGCTACACCTTC.

The V and J genes are TRBV2 and TRBJ2-3, with D possibly being TRBD2 (6 bases). The CDR3 extends over 15 amino acids. V lost 4 bases, J lost 10 bases, and 21 bases lay in between. Germline CDR1 and CDR2: SNHLY and FYNNEI. Written as DNA, the CDR3 is TGTGCCAGCAGTGGGTCAGGAGGGACCCGGGTACCGCAGTATTTT. Translating it yields CASSGSGGTRVPQYF. The variable domain in full, with the rest retrieved from reference TRBV2 and TRBJ2-3, is EPEVTQTPSHQVTQMGQEVILRCVPISNHLYFYWYRQILGQKVEFLVSFYNNEISEKSEIFDDQFSVERPDGSNFTLKIRSTKLEDSAMYFCASSGSGGTRVPQYFGPGTRLTVL.

In this sample, this clone turned up a few times. The chain carries TRBV2 and TRBJ2-1; D is ambiguous. Germline values: CDR1 SNHLY, CDR2 FYNNEI. Trimming shortened V by 4 bases and J by 5 bases, and 6 bases separated the two germline ends. This CDR3 region has 12 residues. DNA of the CDR3: TGTGCCAGCAGTGCCTACGACAATGAGCAGTTCTTC. Translated: CASSAYDNEQFF.

The V call is TRBV4-1, the J call TRBJ2-5, with TRBD2 matching over 13 bases. CDR1 is MGHRA and CDR2 is YSYEKL in the germline V gene. The CDR3 contains 17 residues. Unmatched junction bases numbered 3, after V lost 2 bases and J lost 0 bases. In DNA form, the CDR3 reads TGCGCCAGCAGCCAACAGACTAGCGGGGGGTACCAAGAGACCCAGTACTTC. Its translation is CASSQQTSGGYQETQYF.

V usage is TRBV7-2 and J usage is TRBJ2-6, with 7 bases fitting TRBD1. The J segment lost 2 bases and the V segment lost 5 bases, leaving 3 bases of the junction unmatched. Germline V gene lookup returns CDR1 SGHTA and CDR2 FQGNSA. The CDR3 contains 15 residues. CDR3 amino acids: CASSGQDTGANVLTF. The CDR3 bases are TGTGCCAGCAGCGGACAGGATACTGGGGCCAACGTCCTGACTTTC.

The chain carries TRBV18 and TRBJ2-1; TRBD2 might be the D (6 bases). This CDR3 is built from 19 residues. Trimming stripped 3 bases from V and 4 bases from J, with 25 bases between. Germline CDR1 and CDR2: KGHSH and LQKENI. CDR3: CASSPSLEAGPRWYNEQFF. DNA for the CDR3: TGTGCCAGCTCACCGTCTTTAGAAGCGGGCCCCCGATGGTACAATGAGCAGTTCTTC.

V and J are TRBV7-9 and TRBJ1-5; TRBD1 matches 7 bases. V lost 5 bases, J lost 5 bases, and 6 bases stayed unmatched. This CDR3 contains 14 residues. Germline CDR1 SEHNR, CDR2 FQNEAQ (reference sequence). The CDR3 DNA reads TGTGCCAGCAGCGAACAGGGGACCTATCAGCCCCAGCATTTT. This gives the protein CASSEQGTYQPQHF.

CDR3 nucleotides: TGTGCCAGTACCACGCCGGGGTGGGGCAATCAGCCCCAGCATTTT. Amino acid sequence: CASTTPGWGNQPQHF. The chain is built from TRBV19 and TRBJ1-5; the D is unclear. V lost 7 bases, J lost 2 bases, and 15 bases lay in between. The CDR3 extends over 15 amino acids. Germline V lookup: CDR1 LNHDA, CDR2 SQIVND (reference sequence).

This chain joins TRBV29-1 and TRBJ2-5, with D possibly being TRBD1 (6 bases). Germline V gene sequence: CDR1 SQVTM, CDR2 ANQGSEA. Trimming stripped 1 base from V and 5 bases from J, with 8 bases between. CDR3 length: 12 residues. The CDR3 nucleotides read TGCAGCGTTGAAGGGCAGGGGGAGACCCAGTACTTC. It encodes CSVEGQGETQYF.

The J gene is TRBJ2-2, the V gene TRBV19; a weak D match, TRBD1 (6 bases). Trimming shortened V by 6 bases and J by 1 base, and 15 bases separated the two germline ends. Germline CDR1 and CDR2: LNHDA and SQIVND (reference sequence). The length of the CDR3 is 16 residues. The CDR3 bases are TGTGCCAGTAGAAACAGGGAAGGGTGGAACACCGGGGAGCTGTTTTTT. Translated: CASRNREGWNTGELFF.

This chain connects TRBV7-6 to TRBJ1-6; 8 bases fit TRBD1. Germline V gene sequence: CDR1 SGHVS, CDR2 FNYEAQ. The junction had 5 bases not matched to a gene; V was cut back by 0 bases and J by 4 bases. The CDR3 totals 17 residues. This chain's CDR3 is CASSLASGQVYNSPLHF. In DNA form, the CDR3 reads TGTGCCAGCAGCTTAGCATCGGGACAGGTGTATAATTCACCCCTCCACTTT.

The gene calls are TRBV24-1 and TRBJ2-7, with 9 bases aligning to TRBD1. Germline V lookup: CDR1 KGHDR, CDR2 SFDVKD. This CDR3 has 14 residues. The V and J ends lost 6 bases and 2 bases, in that order; junction bases with no gene match: 4. CDR3 nucleotide sequence: TGTGCCACCAGTTCGACAGGGGGAACCTACGAGCAGTACTTC. It yields the protein CATSSTGGTYEQYF.

The V gene is TRBV6-1, the J gene TRBJ2-7; 7 bases fit TRBD1. Germline CDR1 MNHNS, CDR2 SASEGT. Trimming at V came to 2 bases and at J to 5 bases, leaving 12 bases not matched to a gene. CDR3 length: 16 residues. This CDR3 is CASSEPGGDRAHEQYF. In DNA, the CDR3 is TGTGCCAGCAGTGAACCGGGTGGTGACAGGGCCCACGAGCAGTACTTC.

This clone is labeled medium-sized. The genes are TRBV25-1 and TRBJ1-6; D ambiguous. Per the germline V gene, CDR1 is MGHDK and CDR2 is SYGVNS. The CDR3 consists of 12 residues. Between the trimmed V and J ends, which lost 6 bases and 15 bases, there was a span of 15 bases. CDR3: CASSPPSRDLHF. The CDR3 DNA follows: TGTGCCAGCAGCCCTCCTTCGAGGGACCTCCACTTT.

J is TRBJ1-2 and V is TRBV5-5; no clear D gene. V lost 1 base and J lost 4, with 29 bases in between. CDR1 is SGHKS, CDR2 YYEKEE, per germline (reference sequence). This CDR3 spans 20 amino acids. CDR3 sequence: CASSLKGIPFGEFFSYGYTF. CDR3 DNA sequence: TGTGCCAGCAGCTTGAAGGGTATACCTTTCGGGGAGTTTTTTTCCTATGGCTACACCTTC.

The V call is TRBV7-6, the J call TRBJ1-6; D is unresolved. This CDR3 has 15 amino acids. Germline CDR1 is SGHVS and CDR2 is FNYEAQ. The ends were cut back, 5 bases at V and 2 bases at J, with 10 bases in the middle. CDR3 bases: TGTGCCAGCAGCCTTCGGAGCCCCTATAATTCACCCCTCCACTTT. This gives the protein CASSLRSPYNSPLHF.

Notes on this clone: The sample has other DNA sequences that encode this CDR3 too. The rearrangement joins TRBV2 to TRBJ1-4; D is unresolved. The length of the CDR3 is 15 residues. Trimming took 1 base from V and 0 from J, leaving 6 bases between them. Germline V CDR1 and CDR2: SNHLY, FYNNEI. The CDR3 reads CASSEGGATNEKLFF. Here the CDR3 DNA reads TGTGCCAGCAGTGAAGGTGGAGCAACTAATGAAAAACTGTTTTTT.

This sequence joins TRBV28 and TRBJ1-5, with no clear D. CDR1 is MDHEN, CDR2 SYDVKM, per germline. V dropped 5 bases and J dropped 6 bases, with 8 bases sitting between them. The CDR3 extends over 12 amino acids. The CDR3 sequence: CASSLTFQPQHF. The DNA for the CDR3 is TGTGCCAGCAGTCTCACATTTCAGCCCCAGCATTTT.

This clone has only one observation. This chain joins TRBV27 and TRBJ1-2, with a weak D call TRBD1 (6 bases). The CDR3 runs 15 residues. Trimming pared 5 bases from V and 10 bases from J, leaving 23 bases between. Germline-derived CDR1 and CDR2 are MNHEY and SMNVEV (reference sequence). CDR3 bases: TGTGCCAGCAGTCCTTATGGACAGCCCCGAGGAAACTACACCTTC. Translated: CASSPYGQPRGNYTF.